This TCR beta chain was recorded in a study of T cell repertoires in cytomegalovirus infection (dated by TCRdb to the late 2010s). In the study overall: The peptide stimulations were aimed at well-studied HLA-B-restricted epitopes as well as recently identified HLA-C-restricted CMV epitopes, whose presentation resists viral immunomodulation. The HLA type of each donor mattered for the analysis, because public TCR beta signatures pointed to carriage of CMV infection along with the matching HLA type.

Study-wide conclusions, independent of this receptor: The ex vivo response was dominated by HLA-C-restricted CMV-specific TCR beta clonotypes, which also provided the single most frequent clonotype in two of eight donors. In both this cohort and an independent roughly 350-donor cohort, the cumulative frequency of public TCR beta family members distinguished carriers of CMV infection plus the relevant HLA type.

To note about this clonotype: There is no known antigen for this receptor. It has no much larger one-base neighbor in the sample; base qualities were not kept.

The instrument given in TCRdb is Illumina HiSeq 1500. TCRdb ran its own pipeline on the public reads, namely fastp trimming at Q25 and MiXCR clone calling, and kept in-frame beta chains. For every CDR3 protein sequence, its rows merge into one entry that carries the most common genes and DNA. For this sample the table gives around 69,000 distinct CDR3 sequences, of which under 30% were detected only once. In total, the top ten clones hold roughly 65% of the sample. Sample treatment or condition, as interpreted from the label and publication: in vitro stimulation with specific CMV peptide epitopes to enrich CMV-specific T cells. A distance of 16 bases separates the germline ends of V and J, which lose 3 bases and 1 base respectively. Sequences KGHSH (CDR1) and LQKENI (CDR2) are obtained from the germline V gene. The CDR3 starts with the cysteine, ends with the phenylalanine, and has 18 residues. The retained sequence is limited to the CDR3, 54 bases, with the frame set at the first base.

Recombination linked TRBV18 to TRBJ2-6; a tentative D match to TRBD1 spans 5 bases. The receptor comes from a human donor in good health (CMV status not recorded). Some clones in this sample may be carry-over from other donors' samples. Sequenced here: CD8+ T cells from cultured PBMCs, sampled from culture after CMV antigen stimulation. At the DNA level, the sequence is TGTGCCAGCTCACCCTTCGCCAGGGCTAGGTCTGGGGCCAACGTCCTGACTTTC. Its protein reads: CASSPFARARSGANVLTF.